This T cell receptor beta chain came from a study of monozygotic twins with inflammatory bowel disease. Findings of the study overall: Support for any single strong IBD-associated signal or clonotype was not found.

Each UMI, carrying a 6-nucleotide sample barcode, came from template switching. TCRdb reanalyzed the 5' RACE reads, giving one entry per CDR3 protein sequence and no DNA. Reported are approximately 400,000 distinct CDR3 sequences; the ten largest clones contain 2.6%. A word on this clonotype: Antigen: not known.

Per donor there was one draw, yielding a blood sample of roughly 2.7 ml. Germline CDR1 SGHAT, CDR2 FQNNGV. The CDR3 covers 16 residues. The chain has TRBV11-2 and TRBJ2-5; without DNA, the TCRdb call of TRBD1 cannot be checked. Sequencing used blood. The sequence was collected from a human donor with ulcerative colitis or Crohn's disease, or a healthy co-twin of an affected twin (not recorded which). The CDR3 sequence: CASSPVGTRGLETQYF.